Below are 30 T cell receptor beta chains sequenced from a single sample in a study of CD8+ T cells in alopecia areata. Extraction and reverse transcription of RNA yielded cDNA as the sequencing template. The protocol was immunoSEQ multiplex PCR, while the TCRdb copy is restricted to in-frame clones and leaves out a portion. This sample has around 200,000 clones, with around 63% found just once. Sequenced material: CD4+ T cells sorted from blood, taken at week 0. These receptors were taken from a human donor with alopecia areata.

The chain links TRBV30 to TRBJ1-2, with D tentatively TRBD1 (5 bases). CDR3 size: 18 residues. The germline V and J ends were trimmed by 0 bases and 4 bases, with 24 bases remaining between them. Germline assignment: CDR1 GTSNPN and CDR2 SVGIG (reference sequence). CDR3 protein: CAWSVHSGLPGTFYGYTF. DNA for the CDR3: TGTGCCTGGAGTGTACATTCGGGTCTCCCCGGGACTTTCTATGGCTACACCTTC.

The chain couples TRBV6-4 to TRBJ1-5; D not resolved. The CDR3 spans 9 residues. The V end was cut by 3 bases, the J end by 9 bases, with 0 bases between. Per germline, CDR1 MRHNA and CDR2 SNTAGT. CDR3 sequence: CASSEPQHF. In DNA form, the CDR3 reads TGTGCCAGCAGTGAGCCCCAGCATTTT.

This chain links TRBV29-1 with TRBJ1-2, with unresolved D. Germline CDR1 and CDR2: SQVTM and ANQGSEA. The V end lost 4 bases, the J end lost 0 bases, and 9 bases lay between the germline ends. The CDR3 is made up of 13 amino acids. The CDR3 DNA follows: TGCAGCGTTGGAGGAGATTCTAACTATGGCTACACCTTC. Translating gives CSVGGDSNYGYTF.

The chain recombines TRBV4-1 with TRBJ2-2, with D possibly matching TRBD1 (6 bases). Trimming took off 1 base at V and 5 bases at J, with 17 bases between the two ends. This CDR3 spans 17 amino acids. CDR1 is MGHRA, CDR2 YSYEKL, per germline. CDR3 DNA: TGCGCCAGCAGCCAAGTTTTTGAGGAAGACAGGACCGGGGAGCTGTTTTTT. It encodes CASSQVFEEDRTGELFF.

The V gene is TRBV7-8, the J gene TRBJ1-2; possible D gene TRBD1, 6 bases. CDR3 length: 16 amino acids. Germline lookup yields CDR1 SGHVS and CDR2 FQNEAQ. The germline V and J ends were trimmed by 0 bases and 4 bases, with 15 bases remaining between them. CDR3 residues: CASSLALTGSSYGYTF. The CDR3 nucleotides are TGTGCCAGCAGCTTAGCGCTGACAGGTTCCAGCTATGGCTACACCTTC.

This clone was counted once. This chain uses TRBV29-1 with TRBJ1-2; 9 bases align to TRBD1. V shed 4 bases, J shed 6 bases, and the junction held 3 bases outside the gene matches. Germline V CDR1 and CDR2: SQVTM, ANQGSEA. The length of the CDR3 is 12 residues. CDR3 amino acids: CSVGTGDHGYTF. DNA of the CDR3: TGCAGCGTTGGGACAGGGGACCATGGCTACACCTTC. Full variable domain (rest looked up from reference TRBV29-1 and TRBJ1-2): SAVISQKPSRDICQRGTSLTIQCQVDSQVTMMFWYRQQPGQSLTLIATANQGSEATYESGFVIDKFPISRPNLTFSTLTVSNMSPEDSSIYLCSVGTGDHGYTFGSGTRLTVV.

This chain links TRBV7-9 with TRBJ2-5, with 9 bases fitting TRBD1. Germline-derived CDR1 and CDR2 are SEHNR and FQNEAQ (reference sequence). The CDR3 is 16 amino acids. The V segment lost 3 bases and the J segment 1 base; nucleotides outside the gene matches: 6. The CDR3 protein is CASSFRTGVGQETQYF. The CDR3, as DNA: TGTGCCAGCAGCTTCCGGACAGGGGTCGGCCAAGAGACCCAGTACTTC.

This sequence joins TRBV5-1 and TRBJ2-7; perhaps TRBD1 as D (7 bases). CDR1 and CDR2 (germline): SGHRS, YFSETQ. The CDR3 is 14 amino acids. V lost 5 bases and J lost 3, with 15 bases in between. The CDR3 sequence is CASSPGQEGYEQYF. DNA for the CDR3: TGCGCCAGCAGTCCTGGACAGGAGGGCTACGAGCAGTACTTC.

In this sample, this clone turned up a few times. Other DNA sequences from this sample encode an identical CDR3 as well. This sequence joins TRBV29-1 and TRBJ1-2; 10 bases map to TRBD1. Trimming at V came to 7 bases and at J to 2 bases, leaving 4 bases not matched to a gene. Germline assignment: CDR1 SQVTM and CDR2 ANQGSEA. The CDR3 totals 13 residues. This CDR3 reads CSASGQGNYGYTF. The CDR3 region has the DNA TGCAGCGCGTCGGGACAGGGGAACTATGGCTACACCTTC.

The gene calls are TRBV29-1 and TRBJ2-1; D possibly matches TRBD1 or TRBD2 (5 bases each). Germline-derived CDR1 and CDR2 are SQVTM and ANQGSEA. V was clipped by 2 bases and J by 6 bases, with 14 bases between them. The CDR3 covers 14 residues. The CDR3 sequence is CSVELGIGGNEQFF. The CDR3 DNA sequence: TGCAGCGTTGAATTGGGGATTGGGGGCAATGAGCAGTTCTTC.

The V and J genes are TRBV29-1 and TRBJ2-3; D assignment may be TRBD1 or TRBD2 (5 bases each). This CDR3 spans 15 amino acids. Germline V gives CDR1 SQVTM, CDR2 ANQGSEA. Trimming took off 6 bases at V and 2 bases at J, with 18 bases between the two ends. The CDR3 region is CSVLRQTTLTDTQYF. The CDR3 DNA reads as TGCAGCGTCCTTAGACAGACTACTCTCACAGATACGCAGTATTTT.

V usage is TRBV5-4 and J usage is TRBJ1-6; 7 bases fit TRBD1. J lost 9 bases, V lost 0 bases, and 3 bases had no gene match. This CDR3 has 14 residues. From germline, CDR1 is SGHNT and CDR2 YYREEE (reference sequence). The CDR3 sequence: CASSLGQGGSPLHF. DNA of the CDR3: TGTGCCAGCAGCTTGGGACAGGGCGGTTCACCCCTCCACTTT.

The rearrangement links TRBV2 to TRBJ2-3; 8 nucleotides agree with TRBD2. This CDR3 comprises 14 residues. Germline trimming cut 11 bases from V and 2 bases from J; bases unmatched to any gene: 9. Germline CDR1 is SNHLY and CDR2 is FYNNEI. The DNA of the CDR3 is TGTGCCGGAAGTAGCGGGACCTTCACAGATACGCAGTATTTT. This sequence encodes CAGSSGTFTDTQYF.

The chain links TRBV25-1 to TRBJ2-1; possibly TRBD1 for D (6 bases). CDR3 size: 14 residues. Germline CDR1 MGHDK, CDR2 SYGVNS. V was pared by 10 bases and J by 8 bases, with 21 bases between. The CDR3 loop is CATQKDGGRDEQFF. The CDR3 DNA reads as TGTGCCACCCAGAAGGATGGGGGCAGAGATGAGCAGTTCTTC.

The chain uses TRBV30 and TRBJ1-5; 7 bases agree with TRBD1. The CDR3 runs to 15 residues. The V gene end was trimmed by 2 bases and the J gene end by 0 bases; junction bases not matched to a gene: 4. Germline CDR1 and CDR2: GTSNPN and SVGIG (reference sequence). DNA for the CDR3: TGTGCCTGGAGTAGTACAGGGGATAGCAATCAGCCCCAGCATTTT. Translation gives CAWSSTGDSNQPQHF.

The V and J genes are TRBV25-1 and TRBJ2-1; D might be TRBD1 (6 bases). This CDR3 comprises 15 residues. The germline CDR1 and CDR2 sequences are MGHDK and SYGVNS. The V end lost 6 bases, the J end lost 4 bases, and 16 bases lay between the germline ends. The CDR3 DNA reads TGTGCCAGCAGCGAGGGGGTACAACCTTACAATGAGCAGTTCTTC. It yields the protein CASSEGVQPYNEQFF.

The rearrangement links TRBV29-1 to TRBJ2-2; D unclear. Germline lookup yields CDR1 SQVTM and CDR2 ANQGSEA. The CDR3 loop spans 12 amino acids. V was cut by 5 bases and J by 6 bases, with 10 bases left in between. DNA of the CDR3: TGCAGCGTTTTGATTGGGTCCGGGGAGCTGTTTTTT. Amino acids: CSVLIGSGELFF.

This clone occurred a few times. The CDR3 sequence is CAARVGYGYTF. DNA of the CDR3: TGTGCAGCTCGGGTTGGCTATGGCTACACCTTC. The chain couples TRBV19 to TRBJ1-2, with no clear D. The V gene's germline CDR1 is LNHDA and CDR2 SQIVND (reference sequence). There are 11 residues in the CDR3.

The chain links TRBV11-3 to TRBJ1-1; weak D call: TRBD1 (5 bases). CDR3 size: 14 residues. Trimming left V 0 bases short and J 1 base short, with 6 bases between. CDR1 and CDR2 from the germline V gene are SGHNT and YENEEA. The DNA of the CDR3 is TGTGCCAGCAGCTTAGAGGGGACGAACACTGAAGCTTTCTTT. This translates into CASSLEGTNTEAFF.

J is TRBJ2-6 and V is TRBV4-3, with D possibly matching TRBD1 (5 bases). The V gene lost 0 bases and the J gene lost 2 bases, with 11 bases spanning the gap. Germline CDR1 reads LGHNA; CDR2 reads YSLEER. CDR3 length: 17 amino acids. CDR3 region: CASSQDVAGTGANVLTF. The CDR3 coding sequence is TGCGCCAGCAGCCAAGATGTGGCAGGGACTGGGGCCAACGTCCTGACTTTC.

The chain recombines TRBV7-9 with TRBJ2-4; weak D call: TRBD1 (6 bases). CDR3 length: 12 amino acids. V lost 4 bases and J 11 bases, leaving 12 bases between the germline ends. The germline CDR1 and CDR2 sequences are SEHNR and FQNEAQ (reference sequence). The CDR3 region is CASSSEAGVQYF. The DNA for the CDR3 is TGTGCCAGCAGCTCAGAGGCAGGGGTTCAGTACTTC.

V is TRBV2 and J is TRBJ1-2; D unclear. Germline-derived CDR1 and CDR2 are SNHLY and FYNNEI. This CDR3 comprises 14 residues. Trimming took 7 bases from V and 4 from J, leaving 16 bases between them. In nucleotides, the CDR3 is TGTGCCAGCACCGAGAGGCGGACTAGCTATGGCTACACCTTC. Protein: CASTERRTSYGYTF.

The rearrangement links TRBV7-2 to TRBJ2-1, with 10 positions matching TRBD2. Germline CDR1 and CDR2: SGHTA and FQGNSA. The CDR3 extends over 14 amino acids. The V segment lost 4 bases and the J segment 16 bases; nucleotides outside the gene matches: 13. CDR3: CASSSGLAAQSIFF. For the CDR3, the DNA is TGTGCCAGCAGCTCCGGACTAGCGGCCCAGTCTATCTTCTTC. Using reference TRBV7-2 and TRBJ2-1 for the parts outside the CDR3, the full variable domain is GAGVSQSPSNKVTEKGKDVELRCDPISGHTALYWYRQSLGQGLEFLIYFQGNSAPDKSGLPSDRFSAERTGGSVSTLTIQRTQQEDSAVYLCASSSGLAAQSIFFGPGTRLTVL.

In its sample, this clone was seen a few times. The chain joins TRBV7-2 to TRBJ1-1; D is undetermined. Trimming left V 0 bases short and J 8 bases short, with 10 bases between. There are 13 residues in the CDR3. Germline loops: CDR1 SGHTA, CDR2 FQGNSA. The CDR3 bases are TGTGCCAGCAGCTTAGCGCGGGCAGGAGAAGCTTTCTTT. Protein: CASSLARAGEAFF.

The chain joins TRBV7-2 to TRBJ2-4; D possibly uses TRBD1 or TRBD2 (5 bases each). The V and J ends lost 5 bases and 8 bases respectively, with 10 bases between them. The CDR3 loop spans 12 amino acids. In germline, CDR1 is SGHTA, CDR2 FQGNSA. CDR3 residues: CASSPLGDIQYF. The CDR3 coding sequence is TGTGCCAGCAGCCCTCTGGGGGACATTCAGTACTTC.

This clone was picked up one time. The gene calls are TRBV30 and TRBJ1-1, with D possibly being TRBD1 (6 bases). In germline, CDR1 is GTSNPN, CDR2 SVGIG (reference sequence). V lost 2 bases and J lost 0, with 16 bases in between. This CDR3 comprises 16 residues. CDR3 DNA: TGTGCCTGGAGTTCTGGGGGCCTCCCCATGAACACTGAAGCTTTCTTT. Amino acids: CAWSSGGLPMNTEAFF. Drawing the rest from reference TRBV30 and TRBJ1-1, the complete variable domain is SQTIHQWPATLVQPVGSPLSLECTVEGTSNPNLYWYRQAAGRGLQLLFYSVGIGQISSEVPQNLSASRPQDRQFILSSKKLLLSDSGFYLCAWSSGGLPMNTEAFFGQGTRLTVV.

The CDR3 loop reads CASSLPPAPLHF. The CDR3 DNA follows: TGTGCCAGCAGCCTCCCACCGGCACCCCTCCACTTT. The V gene is TRBV5-4, the J gene TRBJ1-6; D is unclear. V lost 4 bases and J lost 11, with 10 bases in between. The CDR3 covers 12 residues. Germline V gene data show CDR1 as SGHNT and CDR2 as YYREEE (reference sequence).

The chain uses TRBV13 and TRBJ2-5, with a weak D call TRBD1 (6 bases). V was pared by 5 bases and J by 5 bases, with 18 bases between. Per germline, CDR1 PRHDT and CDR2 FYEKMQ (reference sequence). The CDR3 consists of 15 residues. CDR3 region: CASSQRTEDGETQYF. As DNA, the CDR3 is TGTGCCAGCAGCCAAAGGACAGAGGACGGGGAGACCCAGTACTTC.

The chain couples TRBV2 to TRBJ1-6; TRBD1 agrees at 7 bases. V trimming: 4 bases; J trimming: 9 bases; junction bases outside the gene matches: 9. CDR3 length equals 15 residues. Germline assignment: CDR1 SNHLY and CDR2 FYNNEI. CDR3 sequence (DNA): TGTGCCAGCAGTGTATTCGGACAGGAGGGTTCACCCCTCCACTTT. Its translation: CASSVFGQEGSPLHF.

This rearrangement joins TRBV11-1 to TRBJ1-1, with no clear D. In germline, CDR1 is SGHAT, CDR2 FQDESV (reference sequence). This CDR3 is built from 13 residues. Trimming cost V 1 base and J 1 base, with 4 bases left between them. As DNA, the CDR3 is TGTGCCAGCAGCTTAGAGGGGAACACTGAAGCTTTCTTT. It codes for CASSLEGNTEAFF. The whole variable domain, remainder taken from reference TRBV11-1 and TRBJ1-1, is EAEVAQSPRYKITEKSQAVAFWCDPISGHATLYWYRQILGQGPELLVQFQDESVVDDSQLPKDRFSAERLKGVDSTLKIQPAELGDSAMYLCASSLEGNTEAFFGQGTRLTVV.